A single sample is the source of the 9 T cell receptor beta chains below, sequenced in a study of cytomegalovirus exposure and HLA in healthy donors. With 60 Vbeta and 13 Jbeta primers, the PCR was carried out. Using immunoSEQ multiplex PCR, the repertoire was profiled, and TCRdb retains in-frame clones only, with some absent. The sample has roughly 120,000 clones, about 76% seen once. Sample: PBMCs. The receptors originated from a woman between 40 and 50 years old in good health and CMV-seronegative.

This clone showed up just a few times. The rearrangement links TRBV27 to TRBJ1-1; 7 bases match TRBD1. Trimming at V came to 6 bases and at J to 5 bases, leaving 9 bases not matched to a gene. The germline V gene encodes CDR1 MNHEY and CDR2 SMNVEV (reference sequence). The CDR3 consists of 14 residues. The CDR3 DNA follows: TGTGCCAGCAGCCAACCGGGACAGACAACTGAAGCTTTCTTT. Translated, it gives CASSQPGQTTEAFF.

The CDR3 region has the DNA TGTGCCAGCAGCTCAAGGACAGGGGGTAACACTGAAGCTTTCTTT. This gives the protein CASSSRTGGNTEAFF. The chain uses TRBV7-9 and TRBJ1-1; TRBD1 agrees at 10 bases. Germline loops: CDR1 SEHNR, CDR2 FQNEAQ (reference sequence). V lost 4 bases, J lost 2 bases, and 4 bases stayed unmatched. This CDR3 is built from 15 residues.

The rearrangement uses TRBV7-3 and TRBJ2-5; a possible D gene is TRBD2 (6 bases). The CDR3 spans 15 residues. Germline CDR1 SGHTA, CDR2 FQGTGA. Between the trimmed V and J ends, which lost 5 bases and 7 bases, there was a span of 20 bases. CDR3 protein: CASSPSGTEGGTQYF. Written as DNA, the CDR3 is TGTGCCAGCAGCCCTTCCGGGACCGAGGGAGGGACCCAGTACTTC.

This clone came up a few times. The chain carries TRBV25-1 and TRBJ1-5, with 9 positions matching TRBD1. The J segment lost 6 bases and the V segment lost 8 bases, leaving 8 bases of the junction unmatched. This CDR3 is 14 amino acids long. Looked up from germline, CDR1 is MGHDK and CDR2 is SYGVNS. In DNA, the CDR3 is TGTGCCAGCTCTACCGGGACAGGGATTCAGCCCCAGCATTTT. It codes for CASSTGTGIQPQHF.

The chain couples TRBV28 to TRBJ1-1; D is perhaps TRBD1 (6 bases). The CDR3 contains 15 residues. V lost 4 bases and J lost 1, with 13 bases in between. CDR1 is MDHEN and CDR2 is SYDVKM in the germline V gene. CDR3 protein: CASSYTGRANTEAFF. The CDR3 coding sequence is TGTGCCAGCAGTTACACAGGGAGGGCGAACACTGAAGCTTTCTTT.

This chain joins TRBV2 and TRBJ2-5, with D unclear. CDR1 and CDR2 from the germline V gene are SNHLY and FYNNEI. Trimming shortened V by 7 bases and J by 5 bases, and 11 bases separated the two germline ends. The CDR3 has 12 residues. The CDR3 sequence: CASMKAAETQYF. The CDR3 DNA reads as TGTGCCAGCATGAAGGCGGCGGAGACCCAGTACTTC.

This sequence joins TRBV2 and TRBJ1-5; D is uncertain. In germline, CDR1 is SNHLY, CDR2 FYNNEI. Trimming removed 7 bases at V and 5 bases at J, with 15 bases between. The CDR3 contains 14 residues. In DNA form, the CDR3 reads TGTGCCAGCACCCTAAGAGGTACTGATCAGCCCCAGCATTTT. Residues: CASTLRGTDQPQHF. The variable domain in full, with the rest retrieved from reference TRBV2 and TRBJ1-5, is EPEVTQTPSHQVTQMGQEVILRCVPISNHLYFYWYRQILGQKVEFLVSFYNNEISEKSEIFDDQFSVERPDGSNFTLKIRSTKLEDSAMYFCASTLRGTDQPQHFGDGTRLSIL.

On this clone: Other DNA sequences in this specimen translate into the identical CDR3. The chain combines TRBV4-2 with TRBJ2-1; 11 bases align to TRBD1. The V gene's germline CDR1 is LGHNA and CDR2 YNFKEQ. The CDR3 is 16 amino acids. J was trimmed by 6 bases and V by 4 bases; bases with no gene match: 8. The CDR3 loop reads CASSLRGTGGSNEQFF. The CDR3 coding sequence is TGTGCCAGCAGCCTCCGCGGGACAGGGGGATCCAATGAGCAGTTCTTC.

The CDR3 nucleotides read TGTGCCAGCAGTGAAAGAGAGACCTACGAGCAGTACTTC. Its translation is CASSERETYEQYF. V gene TRBV6-1 combines with J gene TRBJ2-7; no reliable D call. CDR1 is MNHNS, CDR2 SASEGT, per germline. V gave up 2 bases and J gave up 2 bases, with 7 bases separating them. This CDR3 has 13 residues.